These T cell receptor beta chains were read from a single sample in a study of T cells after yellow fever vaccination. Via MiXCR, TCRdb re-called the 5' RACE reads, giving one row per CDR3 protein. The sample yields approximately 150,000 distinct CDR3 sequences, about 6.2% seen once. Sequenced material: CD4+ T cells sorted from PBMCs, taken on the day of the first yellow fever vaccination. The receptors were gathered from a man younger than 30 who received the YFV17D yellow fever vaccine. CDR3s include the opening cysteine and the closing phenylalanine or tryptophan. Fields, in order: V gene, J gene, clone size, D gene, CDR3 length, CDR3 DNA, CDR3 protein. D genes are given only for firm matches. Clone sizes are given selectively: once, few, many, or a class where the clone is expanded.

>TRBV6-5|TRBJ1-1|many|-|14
TGTGCCAGCAGTTCAGGGACGGCGAACACTGAAGCTTTCTTT
CASSSGTANTEAFF
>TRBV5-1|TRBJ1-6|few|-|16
TGCGCCAGCAGCCCACAGGAAAGCTCCTATAATTCACCCCTCCACTTT
CASSPQESSYNSPLHF
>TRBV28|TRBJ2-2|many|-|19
TGTGCCAGCGGTCTGAAACTGCTCAGACGGGGCTCGAACACCGGGGAGCTGTTTTTT
CASGLKLLRRGSNTGELFF
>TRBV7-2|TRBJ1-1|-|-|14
TGTGCCAGCAGCTTGGTGTCGGCGACTCCTGAAGCTTTCTTT
CASSLVSATPEAFF
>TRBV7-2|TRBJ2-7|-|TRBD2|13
TGTGCCAGCAGCTTAGCGCGGGGGGTCAAGCAGTACTTC
CASSLARGVKQYF
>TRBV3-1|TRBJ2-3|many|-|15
TGTGCCAGCAGCGGGATGGGCTGGGGCACAGATACGCAGTATTTT
CASSGMGWGTDTQYF
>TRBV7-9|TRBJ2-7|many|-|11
TGTGCCAGCAGCCTGTCCTACGAGCAGTACTTC
CASSLSYEQYF
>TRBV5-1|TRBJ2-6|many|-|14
TGCGCCAGCGGCGGAGTAGCTGGGGCCAACGTCCTGACTTTC
CASGGVAGANVLTF
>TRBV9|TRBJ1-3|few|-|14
TGTGCCAGCAGCGTAGCCCCAGGGCTTCACACCATATATTTT
CASSVAPGLHTIYF
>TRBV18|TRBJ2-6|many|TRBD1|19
TGTGCCAGCTCACCCTTCCCGACAGGGGACCACTCTGGGGCCAACGTCCTGACTTTC
CASSPFPTGDHSGANVLTF
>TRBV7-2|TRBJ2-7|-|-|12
TGTGCCAGCAGCCCAGACCGCGGGGAGCAGTACTTC
CASSPDRGEQYF
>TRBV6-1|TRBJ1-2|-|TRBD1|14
TGTGCCAGCAGTGTCCGGACAGGGTTGAATGGCTACACCTTC
CASSVRTGLNGYTF
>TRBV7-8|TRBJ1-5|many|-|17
TGTGCCAGCAGCGCCCAAGGGCGAGGGGGTAGCAATCAGCCCCAGCATTTT
CASSAQGRGGSNQPQHF
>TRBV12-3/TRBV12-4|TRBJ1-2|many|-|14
TGTGCCAGCAGTTTAGGGGCGGCTAACTATGGCTACACCTTC
CASSLGAANYGYTF
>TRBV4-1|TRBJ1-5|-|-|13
TGCGCCAGCAGCCAACGGGATAATCAGCCCCAGCATTTT
CASSQRDNQPQHF
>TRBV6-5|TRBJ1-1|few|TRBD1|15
TGTGCCAGCAGCACCCAGGGGGCCGTAAGCACTGAAGCTTTCTTT
CASSTQGAVSTEAFF
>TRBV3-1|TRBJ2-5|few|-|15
TGTGCCAGCAGCCTGCCCCAGACTAGGGGGGAGACCCAGTACTTC
CASSLPQTRGETQYF
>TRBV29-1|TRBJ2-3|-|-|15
TGCAGCGTTGAAGTACGCGGGGGCCGCACAGATACGCAGTATTTT
CSVEVRGGRTDTQYF
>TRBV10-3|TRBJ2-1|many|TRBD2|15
TGTGCCATCAAAGGAGACGGGGGGGCCAGAAATGAGCAGTTCTTC
CAIKGDGGARNEQFF
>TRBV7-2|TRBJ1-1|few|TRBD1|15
TGTGCCAGCAGACCACCCACGCCTCAGGGGGCTGCCGCTTTCTTT
CASRPPTPQGAAAFF
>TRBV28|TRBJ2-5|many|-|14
TGTGCCAGCAGTTGGCAGGGGTCCCCAGAGACCCAGTACTTC
CASSWQGSPETQYF
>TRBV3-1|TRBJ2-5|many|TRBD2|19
TGTGCCAGCAGCCTTGGCGGGTGGACTAGCGGGCGTGAACAAGAGACCCAGTACTTC
CASSLGGWTSGREQETQYF
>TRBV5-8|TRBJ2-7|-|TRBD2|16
TGTGCCAGCAGCTTGGGTCGGACTAGCGGGGCCCACGAGCAGTACTTC
CASSLGRTSGAHEQYF
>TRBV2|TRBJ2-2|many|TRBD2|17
TGTGCCAGCAGCAGGACTCTAGCGGGGGGGAACACCGGGGAGCTGTTTTTT
CASSRTLAGGNTGELFF
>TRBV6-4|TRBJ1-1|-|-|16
TGTGCCAGCAGTGTCCAGCCAAGGGGGTTGAACACTGAAGCTTTCTTT
CASSVQPRGLNTEAFF
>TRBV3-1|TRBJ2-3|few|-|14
TGTGCCAGCAGCCCATCGGCCGGCACAGATACGCAGTATTTT
CASSPSAGTDTQYF
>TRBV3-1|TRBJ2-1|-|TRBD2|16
TGTGCCAGCAGCCAAGATAAAGCTAGCGGGGGAAATGAGCAGTTCTTC
CASSQDKASGGNEQFF
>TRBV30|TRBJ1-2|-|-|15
TGTGCCTGGACTAGAGGTGGGACCGTAAACTATGGCTACACCTTC
CAWTRGGTVNYGYTF
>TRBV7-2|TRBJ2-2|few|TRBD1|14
TGTGCCAGCGCCAAGGGGGCCGGCACCGGGGAGCTGTTTTTT
CASAKGAGTGELFF
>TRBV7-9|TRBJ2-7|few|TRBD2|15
TGTGCCAGCAGCCCCAGACTAGCGGGGAGGGACGAGCAGTACTTC
CASSPRLAGRDEQYF
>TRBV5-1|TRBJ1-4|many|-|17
TGCGCCAGCAGCTTGGGCGTAGGGGGTGCCCCGTACGAAAAACTGTTTTTT
CASSLGVGGAPYEKLFF
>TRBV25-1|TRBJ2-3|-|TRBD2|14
TGTGCCAGCAGTGAGAACCTAGCGGTAGATACGCAGTATTTT
CASSENLAVDTQYF
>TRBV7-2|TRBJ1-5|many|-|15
TGTGCCAGCAGCGGGGGGACGAGTAGCAATCAGCCCCAGCATTTT
CASSGGTSSNQPQHF
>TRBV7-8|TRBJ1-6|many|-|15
TGTGCCAGCAGCTTAATCGGGTCTATTAATTCACCCCTCCACTTT
CASSLIGSINSPLHF
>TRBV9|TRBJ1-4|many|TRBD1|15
TGTGCCAGCAGCGTGGGCGGGACAGATAATGAAAAACTGTTTTTT
CASSVGGTDNEKLFF
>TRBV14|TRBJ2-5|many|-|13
TGTGCCAGCAGCCGGGCAGGGTTGGAGACCCAGTACTTC
CASSRAGLETQYF
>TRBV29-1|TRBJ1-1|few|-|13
TGCAGCGTTGCAGGGAGACTGAACACTGAAGCTTTCTTT
CSVAGRLNTEAFF
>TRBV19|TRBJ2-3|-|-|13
TGTGCCAGTACCCCGCGCGGCACTGATACGCAGTATTTT
CASTPRGTDTQYF
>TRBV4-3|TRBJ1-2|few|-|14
TGCGCCAGCAGCCAAGCGGGGGCTGGCTATGGCTACACCTTC
CASSQAGAGYGYTF
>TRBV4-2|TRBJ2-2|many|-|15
TGTGCCAGCAGCCAAGAAACTACGAACACCGGGGAGCTGTTTTTT
CASSQETTNTGELFF
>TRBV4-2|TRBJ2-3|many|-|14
TGTGCCAGCAGCCGGGACGAAGGGACAGATACGCAGTATTTT
CASSRDEGTDTQYF
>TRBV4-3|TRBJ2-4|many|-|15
TGCGCCAGCAGCCATGAGAGGGGGGCCAAAAACATTCAGTACTTC
CASSHERGAKNIQYF
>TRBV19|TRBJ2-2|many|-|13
TGTGCCAGTAGTATTGAAGGCGGCGGGGAGCTGTTTTTT
CASSIEGGGELFF
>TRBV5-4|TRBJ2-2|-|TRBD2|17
TGTGCCAGCAGCTTGGCCGGGGCGGGGGCGAACACCGGGGAGCTGTTTTTT
CASSLAGAGANTGELFF
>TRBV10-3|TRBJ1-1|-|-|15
TGTGCCATTCAAGCCCAGGCCGGACGAACAACTGAAGCTTTCTTT
CAIQAQAGRTTEAFF
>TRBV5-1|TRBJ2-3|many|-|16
TGCGCCAGCAGCTTGGGTAGCGGACTACGCACAGATACGCAGTATTTT
CASSLGSGLRTDTQYF
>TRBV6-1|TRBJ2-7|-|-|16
TGTGCCAGCAGCGGGGTTTTTGGGAAGGGCTCCTACGAGCAGTACTTC
CASSGVFGKGSYEQYF